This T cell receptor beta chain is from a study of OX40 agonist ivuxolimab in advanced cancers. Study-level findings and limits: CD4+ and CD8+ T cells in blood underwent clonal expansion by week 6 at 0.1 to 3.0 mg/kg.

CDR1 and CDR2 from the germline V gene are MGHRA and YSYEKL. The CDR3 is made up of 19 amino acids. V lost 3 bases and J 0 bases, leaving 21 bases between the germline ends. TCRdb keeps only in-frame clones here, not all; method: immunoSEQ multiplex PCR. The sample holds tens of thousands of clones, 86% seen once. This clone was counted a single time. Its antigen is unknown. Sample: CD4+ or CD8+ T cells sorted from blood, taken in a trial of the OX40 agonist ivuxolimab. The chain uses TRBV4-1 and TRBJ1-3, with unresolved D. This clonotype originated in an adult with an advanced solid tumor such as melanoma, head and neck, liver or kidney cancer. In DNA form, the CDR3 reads TGCGCCAGCAGCCAGCCGCTCGAGCTGGGCAGGAGCTCTGGAAACACCATATATTTT. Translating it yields CASSQPLELGRSSGNTIYF.